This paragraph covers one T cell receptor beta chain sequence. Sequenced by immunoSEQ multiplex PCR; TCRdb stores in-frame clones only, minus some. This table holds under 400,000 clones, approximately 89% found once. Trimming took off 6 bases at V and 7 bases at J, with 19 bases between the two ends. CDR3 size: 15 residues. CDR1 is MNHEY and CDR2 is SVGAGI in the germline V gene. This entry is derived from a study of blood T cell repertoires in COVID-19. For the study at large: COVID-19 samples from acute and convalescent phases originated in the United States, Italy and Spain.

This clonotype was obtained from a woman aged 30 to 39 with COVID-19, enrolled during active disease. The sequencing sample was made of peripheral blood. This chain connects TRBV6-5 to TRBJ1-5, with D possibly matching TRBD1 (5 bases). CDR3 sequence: CASRQSGRGLQPQHF. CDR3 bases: TGTGCCAGCAGACAATCTGGGAGGGGATTACAGCCCCAGCATTTT.